This T cell receptor (beta chain) appears in the sequencing data of a study of T cell responses to AZD1222 COVID-19 vaccine (dated by TCRdb to the early 2020s). Study-wide context: Because spike-specific TCR depth and breadth did not differ between the two schedules, AZD1222 recipients who got a second dose at roughly 4 weeks were pooled with those who got a second dose at roughly 12 weeks. TCR sequencing covered fewer than 250 trial participants: 200 to 220 given two doses of AZD1222 and about 26 given two doses of MenACWY control vaccine. Trial participants were enrolled by age into 18-55, 56-69 and 70-plus year subgroups, with roughly 160, 29 and 62 TCR-sequenced participants respectively.

The CDR3 regions of human TCRbeta chains were analyzed by immunosequencing. Turning to the authors' computational methods: TCRs in the repertoires were compared against a reference library of SARS-CoV-2-specific TCRs that had been generated with the MIRA antigen-specificity platform. Breadth meant the fraction of unique TCRs that were SARS-CoV-2-associated, whereas depth meant the fraction of total T cells that were SARS-CoV-2-associated. Each spike-specific TCR was assigned to its reactive spike region and to a CD4 or CD8 class using the MIRA data. Log10-transformed breadth and depth values were compared by one-way ANOVA with Sidak's multiple comparisons tests. TCRdb re-hosts the immuneACCESS table, in-frame sequences only. Its copies lack some clones; in the studies checked, an unresolved V gene accounts for under half of them, and the cause for the rest is not known. Clonal size and the V and J genes are those of that table, whereas D and trimming came from the DNA. The sample table lists 20,000 to 25,000 clones, approximately 80% of them with a count of one. Of the sample, approximately 46% is held by the ten largest clones.

For CDR1 and CDR2, the germline V gene lists SGHTA and FQGNSA. Taken from cysteine to phenylalanine, the CDR3 has 15 residues. The retained sequence is limited to the CDR3, 45 bases, with the frame set at the first base. At the junction V is shortened by 1 base and J by 8 bases; bases outside the gene matches: 3. The sample's time point label is to be understood as: baseline before first vaccination. The vaccinee samples were drawn from two UK trials, COV001 and COV002, one of which was a single-blind randomized controlled phase 2/3 trial testing AZD1222 (ChAdOx1 nCoV-19) in healthy adults. For TCRbeta chain sequencing, PBMC samples were collected from trial participants at day 0 and at day 28 after the second dose. Regarding this clone: Its antigen remains undetermined. It has no much larger one-base neighbor in the sample; base qualities were not kept.

Overall results and qualifications from the work: Conclusions about previously exposed vaccinees are limited, since just five or six AZD1222 recipients were seropositive for SARS-CoV-2 at baseline. Because no day 14 peak-response samples were available, repertoires were characterized only after the peak T cell response. The whole spike protein was spanned by vaccine-associated CD4 TCRs, and dominant responses were seen in regions 160-218 and 743-854. Epitopes outside the regions mutated in the B.1.351 and B.1.1.7 variants were reportedly recognized by nearly half of the unique spike-specific TCRs. Most participants were white British and females outnumbered males, and the authors suggested that clonal diversity may have been underestimated. After two AZD1222 doses, both the breadth and the depth of spike-specific TCRs were significantly higher than at day 0 and than in MenACWY recipients. In the small 56-69-year group, the increase in depth fell short of significance, most likely because of low power.

Recombination joined TRBV7-2 with TRBJ2-1; the junction holds 12 bases that match TRBD2. Sequenced here: peripheral blood, sampled on day 0 of AZD1222 vaccination. This TCR was recovered from an adult in good health. In nucleotide form, the sequence is TGTGCCAGCAGCTTAGGTGCTAGCGGGGGGGATGAGCAGTTCTTC. Its translation reads: CASSLGASGGDEQFF.